What follows describes a single T cell receptor beta chain. CDR1 MNHEY and CDR2 SVGAGI come from the germline V gene. The CDR3 extends over 14 amino acids. With V trimmed by 3 bases and J by 5 bases, 4 bases remained unmatched. Per the study methods: Nucleated cell counts were estimated from reference gene primer amplification. Repertoires were generated with immunoSEQ multiplex PCR, while TCRdb's copy carries only in-frame clones and drops some. V, J and clone size reflect that table, while D and trimming were determined from the DNA. There are about 120,000 clones in the sample; 60% to 80% occur only once, and approximately 2% lies in the top ten. These data are taken from a study of blood T cell repertoires in COVID-19. In the study overall: Samples came from the United States, Italy and Spain, spanning acute and convalescent COVID-19.

The sequence was collected from an older woman with acute or convalescent COVID-19. The chain employs TRBV6-5 and TRBJ2-1; 7 positions match TRBD1. The sequencing input was peripheral blood. CDR3 protein: CASSYKGANNEQFF. For the CDR3, the DNA is TGTGCCAGCAGTTATAAGGGGGCTAACAATGAGCAGTTCTTC.